Listed below are T cell receptor beta chains from one sample, sequenced in a study of blood T cell repertoires in COVID-19. The assay was immunoSEQ multiplex PCR, and TCRdb's table has in-frame clones only and misses some. This table has over 90,000 clones, approximately 86% appearing once. Sequenced sample: peripheral blood. These receptors came from a man older than 75 with acute or convalescent COVID-19. Each CDR3 is given with its conserved first and last residue. The D gene is left open where the match is weak. Clone size appears in some rows only: once, few, many, or a class for an expanded clone.

D: TRBD1
V: TRBV19
size: NA
J: TRBJ1-2
DNA: TGTGCCAGTAGTTACGACCGGACAGGGGGCGATGGCTACACCTTC
CDR3: CASSYDRTGGDGYTF

D: NA
V: TRBV5-6
size: NA
J: TRBJ2-7
DNA: TGTGCCAGCAGCACCGAGGTTGACGAGCAGTACTTC
CDR3: CASSTEVDEQYF

D: TRBD1
V: TRBV6-6
size: NA
J: TRBJ2-7
DNA: TGTGCCAGCAGTTACCTGGGACAGGGAGTCGACGAGCAGTACTTC
CDR3: CASSYLGQGVDEQYF

D: NA
V: TRBV10-3
size: once
J: TRBJ2-1
DNA: TGTGCCATCACGCGGGACGACTCCTACAGTGAGCAGTTCTTC
CDR3: CAITRDDSYSEQFF

D: TRBD1
V: TRBV28
size: NA
J: TRBJ2-1
DNA: TGTGCCAGCATACCGGACAGGGGGTGGAATGAGCAGTTCTTC
CDR3: CASIPDRGWNEQFF

D: TRBD2
V: TRBV9
size: NA
J: TRBJ2-3
DNA: TGTGCCAGCAGCCCCCAGGCTGCGGGAGAGCCTAAGGATACGCAGTATTTT
CDR3: CASSPQAAGEPKDTQYF

D: TRBD1
V: TRBV6-5
size: NA
J: TRBJ2-3
DNA: TGTGCCAGCAGTTATACCAGGGGGCTGGATACGCAGTATTTT
CDR3: CASSYTRGLDTQYF

D: NA
V: TRBV7-8
size: NA
J: TRBJ1-4
DNA: TGTGCCAGCAGCCGGGGGCTTAATGAAAAACTGTTTTTT
CDR3: CASSRGLNEKLFF

D: NA
V: TRBV3-1/TRBV3-2
size: NA
J: TRBJ2-1
DNA: TGTGCCAGCAGCCATTCTAGCGACAATGAGCAGTTCTTC
CDR3: CASSHSSDNEQFF

D: TRBD1
V: TRBV28
size: NA
J: TRBJ1-6
DNA: TGTGCCAGCAGTTCAGGATCAGGGGGTTCACCCCTCCACTTT
CDR3: CASSSGSGGSPLHF

D: TRBD1
V: TRBV19
size: NA
J: TRBJ1-4
DNA: TGTGCCAGTAGTATTGTTCTATGGACAGGGGTAAGGGAAAAACTGTTTTTT
CDR3: CASSIVLWTGVREKLFF

D: TRBD1
V: TRBV27
size: NA
J: TRBJ1-2
DNA: TGTGCCAGCAGATCCGGGACAGGGGGCTCTGGCTACACCTTC
CDR3: CASRSGTGGSGYTF

D: TRBD1
V: TRBV27
size: NA
J: TRBJ1-2
DNA: TGTGCCAGCAGTGCCGGGACAGGGTGGGACTATGGCTACACCTTC
CDR3: CASSAGTGWDYGYTF

D: NA
V: TRBV25-1
size: few
J: TRBJ1-6
DNA: TGTGCCAGCAGTGGGCAGAATTCACCCCTCCACTTT
CDR3: CASSGQNSPLHF

D: NA
V: TRBV30
size: once
J: TRBJ1-5
DNA: TGTGCCTGGAATGGCAGCGCGCGAGGAGGCAATCAGCCCCAGCATTTT
CDR3: CAWNGSARGGNQPQHF

D: NA
V: TRBV2
size: NA
J: TRBJ2-7
DNA: TGTGCCATCCCGGGCCCAGAGGGCGAGCAGTACTTC
CDR3: CAIPGPEGEQYF

D: NA
V: TRBV28
size: NA
J: TRBJ1-5
DNA: TGTGCCAGCAGTGCGGCACAGGCAGGCAATCAGCCCCAGCATTTT
CDR3: CASSAAQAGNQPQHF

D: TRBD1
V: TRBV6-6
size: few
J: TRBJ1-6
DNA: TGTGCCAGCAGTTACTCTACAGGGGGTGGGAATTCACCCCTCCACTTT
CDR3: CASSYSTGGGNSPLHF

D: NA
V: TRBV6-5
size: NA
J: TRBJ2-2
DNA: TGTGCCAGCAAAGGGGAATTTGGGAGGACCGGGGAGCTGTTTTTT
CDR3: CASKGEFGRTGELFF

D: NA
V: TRBV19
size: NA
J: TRBJ2-1
DNA: TGTGCCAGTTCCAGGGTTCTCTACAATGAGCAGTTCTTC
CDR3: CASSRVLYNEQFF

D: NA
V: TRBV6-6
size: NA
J: TRBJ2-7
DNA: TGTGCCAGCAGTTACCTCGTAGGGAGCGACTACGAGCAGTACTTC
CDR3: CASSYLVGSDYEQYF

D: TRBD1
V: TRBV10-3
size: NA
J: TRBJ1-2
DNA: TGTGCCATCAGTGACACCGGTCCGGGACAGGGAGGCTACACCTTC
CDR3: CAISDTGPGQGGYTF

D: NA
V: TRBV2
size: NA
J: TRBJ1-1
DNA: TGTGCCAGCAGTGAAGGGGGCAGGGGTATGAATGAAGCTTTCTTT
CDR3: CASSEGGRGMNEAFF

D: TRBD1
V: TRBV6-2/TRBV6-3
size: NA
J: TRBJ1-5
DNA: TGTGCCAGCAACCCGGGACAGCTTTATCAGCCCCAGCATTTT
CDR3: CASNPGQLYQPQHF

D: NA
V: TRBV20-1
size: once
J: TRBJ2-7
DNA: TGCAGTGCTAGTTTGGGGGCGCGTTCCAGCTCCTACGAGCAGTACTTC
CDR3: CSASLGARSSSYEQYF

D: NA
V: TRBV19
size: NA
J: TRBJ1-4
DNA: TGTGCCAGTAGTAAAGGGGGACCTACGGAGTTGTTTTTT
CDR3: CASSKGGPTELFF

D: TRBD2
V: TRBV19
size: NA
J: TRBJ2-1
DNA: TGTGCCAGTATCCCCACCCGCGGGAGCAACAATGAGCAGTTCTTC
CDR3: CASIPTRGSNNEQFF

D: TRBD2
V: TRBV6-5
size: NA
J: TRBJ2-5
DNA: TGTGCCAGCAGTCCAGTAGCGGGGGCCCAAGAGACCCAGTACTTC
CDR3: CASSPVAGAQETQYF

D: NA
V: TRBV19
size: NA
J: TRBJ2-7
DNA: TGTGCCAGTAGTGAACAGACCTACGAGCAGTACTTC
CDR3: CASSEQTYEQYF

D: TRBD1
V: TRBV12-3/TRBV12-4
size: NA
J: TRBJ2-1
DNA: TGTGCCAGCAGTTGGGACAGATACAATGAGCAGTTCTTC
CDR3: CASSWDRYNEQFF

D: NA
V: TRBV6-5
size: NA
J: TRBJ2-2
DNA: TGTGCCAGCAGGTGGACAGAGGGCACCGGGGAGCTGTTTTTT
CDR3: CASRWTEGTGELFF

D: TRBD2
V: TRBV24-1
size: NA
J: TRBJ2-2
DNA: TGTGCCACCAACGCGGGAGGGCCCACCGGGGAGCTGTTTTTT
CDR3: CATNAGGPTGELFF

D: NA
V: TRBV10-2
size: NA
J: TRBJ2-3
DNA: TGCGCCAGCAGTGAAAGAAGGAGAATCCCCACAGATACGCAGTATTTT
CDR3: CASSERRRIPTDTQYF

D: TRBD2
V: TRBV7-9
size: NA
J: TRBJ2-3
DNA: TGTGCCAGCAGCTTGGGACTAGCGGTGAGCACAGATACGCAGTATTTT
CDR3: CASSLGLAVSTDTQYF

D: TRBD1
V: TRBV29-1
size: NA
J: TRBJ2-1
DNA: TGCAGCGCCGGACAGGGATACAATGAGCAGTTCTTC
CDR3: CSAGQGYNEQFF

D: TRBD1
V: TRBV5-4
size: NA
J: TRBJ2-1
DNA: TGTGCCAGCAGCTCTCAAGGGACAGGGGCTACAGCTGGGCAGTTCTTC
CDR3: CASSSQGTGATAGQFF

D: TRBD1
V: TRBV5-5
size: NA
J: TRBJ1-5
DNA: TGTGCCAGCAGTTGGACAGGGGGTTTTCATCAGCCCCAGCATTTT
CDR3: CASSWTGGFHQPQHF

D: NA
V: TRBV28
size: NA
J: TRBJ1-5
DNA: TGTGCCAGCAGTTTATACGGGAATAGCAATCAGCCCCAGCATTTT
CDR3: CASSLYGNSNQPQHF

D: NA
V: TRBV7-7
size: NA
J: TRBJ2-2
DNA: TGTGCTAGCAGCTTTGGGGCAGGCGGGGAGCTGTTTTTT
CDR3: CASSFGAGGELFF

D: TRBD1
V: TRBV27
size: NA
J: TRBJ2-6
DNA: TGTGCCAGCAGTTTAGAGGGGGCGCAAGGGGCCAACGTCCTGACTTTC
CDR3: CASSLEGAQGANVLTF

D: TRBD2
V: TRBV7-6
size: NA
J: TRBJ2-1
DNA: TGTGCCAGCAAACTTGCGGGAGGGCCTGATGAGCAGTTCTTC
CDR3: CASKLAGGPDEQFF

D: TRBD2
V: TRBV7-9
size: NA
J: TRBJ2-7
DNA: TGTGCCAGCAGCACGGGACTAGCGGGAGCTAACGAGCAGTACTTC
CDR3: CASSTGLAGANEQYF

D: TRBD2
V: TRBV7-2
size: NA
J: TRBJ2-2
DNA: TGTGCCAGCAGCTCAATTAGCGGGAGAGGGCCCGGGGAGCTGTTTTTT
CDR3: CASSSISGRGPGELFF

D: TRBD2
V: TRBV9
size: NA
J: TRBJ2-1
DNA: TGTGCCAGCAGCTTGGGACTAGCGGGAGCGAACAATGAGCAGTTCTTC
CDR3: CASSLGLAGANNEQFF

D: NA
V: TRBV7-6
size: NA
J: TRBJ2-5
DNA: TGTGCCAGCAGCCGCGCCCCAGGGTCCGGGGAGACCCAGTACTTC
CDR3: CASSRAPGSGETQYF

D: TRBD2
V: TRBV18
size: NA
J: TRBJ2-1
DNA: TGTGCCAGCTCACCACTAGCGGGAGTTAGGGTGGGCAATGAGCAGTTCTTC
CDR3: CASSPLAGVRVGNEQFF

D: TRBD1
V: TRBV5-3
size: NA
J: TRBJ2-7
DNA: TGTGCCAGAAGCTCGGGACAGCGTAATGCGGGCGAGCAGTACTTC
CDR3: CARSSGQRNAGEQYF

D: NA
V: TRBV15
size: NA
J: TRBJ2-3
DNA: TGTGCCACCAGCAGAGAAAAAGCGGCCGATACGCAGTATTTT
CDR3: CATSREKAADTQYF

D: NA
V: TRBV15
size: NA
J: TRBJ2-7
DNA: TGTGCCACCAGCAGAGATCCAGTAAACGAGCAGTACTTC
CDR3: CATSRDPVNEQYF

D: NA
V: TRBV7-2
size: NA
J: TRBJ2-5
DNA: TGTGCCAGCAGCCCCCGGGTCAGGGAAGAGACCCAGTACTTC
CDR3: CASSPRVREETQYF

D: NA
V: TRBV7-9
size: few
J: TRBJ2-1
DNA: TGTGCCAGCAGCACACCAGGGGGGATTACAGCCCAGTACAATGAGCAGTTCTTC
CDR3: CASSTPGGITAQYNEQFF

D: NA
V: TRBV28
size: few
J: TRBJ1-4
DNA: TGTGCCAGCAGCCTACAGGGCTTTGGCGAAAAACTGTTTTTT
CDR3: CASSLQGFGEKLFF

D: NA
V: TRBV30
size: NA
J: TRBJ1-1
DNA: TGTGCCTACGGGACATCGAACACTGAAGCTTTCTTT
CDR3: CAYGTSNTEAFF

D: TRBD2
V: TRBV28
size: NA
J: TRBJ2-3
DNA: TGTGCCAGCAAGACTAGCGGGAGTCCGGCAGATACGCAGTATTTT
CDR3: CASKTSGSPADTQYF